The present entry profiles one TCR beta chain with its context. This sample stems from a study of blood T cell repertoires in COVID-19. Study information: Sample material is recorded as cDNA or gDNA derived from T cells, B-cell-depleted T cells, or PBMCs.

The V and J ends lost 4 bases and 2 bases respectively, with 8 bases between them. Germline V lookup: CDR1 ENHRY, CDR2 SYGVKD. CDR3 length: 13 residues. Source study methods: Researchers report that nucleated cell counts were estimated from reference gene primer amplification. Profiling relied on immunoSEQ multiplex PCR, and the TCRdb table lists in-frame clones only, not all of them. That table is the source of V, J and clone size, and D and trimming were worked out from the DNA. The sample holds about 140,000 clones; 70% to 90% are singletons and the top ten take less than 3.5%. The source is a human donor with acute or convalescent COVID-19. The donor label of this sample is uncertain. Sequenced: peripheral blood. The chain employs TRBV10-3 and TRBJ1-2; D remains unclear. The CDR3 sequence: CAISAGLNYGYTF. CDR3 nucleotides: TGTGCCATCAGTGCAGGCTTAAACTATGGCTACACCTTC.